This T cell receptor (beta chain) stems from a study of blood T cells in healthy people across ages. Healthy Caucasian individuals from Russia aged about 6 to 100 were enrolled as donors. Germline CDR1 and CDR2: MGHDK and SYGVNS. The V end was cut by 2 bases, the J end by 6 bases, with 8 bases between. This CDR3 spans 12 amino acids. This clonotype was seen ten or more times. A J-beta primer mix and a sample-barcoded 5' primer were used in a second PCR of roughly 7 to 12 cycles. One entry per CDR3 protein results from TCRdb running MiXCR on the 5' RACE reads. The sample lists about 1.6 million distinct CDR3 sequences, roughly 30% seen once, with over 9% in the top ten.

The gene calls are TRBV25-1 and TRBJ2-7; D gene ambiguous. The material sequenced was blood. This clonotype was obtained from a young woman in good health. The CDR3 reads CASSEVGLEQYF. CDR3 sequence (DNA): TGTGCCAGCAGTGAAGTAGGGCTCGAGCAGTACTTC.